This T cell receptor (beta chain) was sequenced during a study of CD8 T cells in Susac syndrome. The V end lost 5 bases, the J end lost 0 bases, and 17 bases lay between the germline ends. The germline CDR1 and CDR2 sequences are SNHLY and FYNNEI. The length of the CDR3 is 17 residues. Random hexamers primed reverse transcription of about 0.5 to 1 ug RNA. From the immunoSEQ multiplex PCR reads, TCRdb called clonotypes with MiXCR, one entry per CDR3 protein. Of some 200,000 distinct CDR3 sequences in the sample, roughly 96% were seen once. The genes are TRBV2 and TRBJ1-5, with D possibly TRBD1 on 5 matching bases. The receptor was derived from a human donor with multiple sclerosis. The material sequenced was CD4+ T cells from PBMCs. CDR3 region: CASSQGAGTFSNQPQHF. CDR3 in DNA: TGTGCCAGCAGTCAGGGAGCAGGCACCTTTAGCAATCAGCCCCAGCATTTT.